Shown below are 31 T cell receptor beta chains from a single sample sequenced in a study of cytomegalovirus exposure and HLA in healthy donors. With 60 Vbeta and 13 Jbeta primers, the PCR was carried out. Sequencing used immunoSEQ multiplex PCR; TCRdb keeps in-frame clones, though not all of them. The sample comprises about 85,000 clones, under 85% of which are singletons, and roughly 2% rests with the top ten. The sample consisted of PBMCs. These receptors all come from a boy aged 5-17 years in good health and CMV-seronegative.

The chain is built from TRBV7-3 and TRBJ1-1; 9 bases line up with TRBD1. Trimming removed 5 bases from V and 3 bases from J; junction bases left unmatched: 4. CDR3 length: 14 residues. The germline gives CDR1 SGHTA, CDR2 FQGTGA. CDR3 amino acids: CASSPGTGHTEAFF. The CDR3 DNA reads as TGTGCCAGCAGCCCCGGGACAGGGCACACTGAAGCTTTCTTT. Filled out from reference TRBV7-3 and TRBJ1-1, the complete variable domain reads GAGVSQTPSNKVTEKGKYVELRCDPISGHTALYWYRQSLGQGPEFLIYFQGTGAADDSGLPNDRFFAVRPEGSVSTLKIQRTERGDSAVYLCASSPGTGHTEAFFGQGTRLTVV.

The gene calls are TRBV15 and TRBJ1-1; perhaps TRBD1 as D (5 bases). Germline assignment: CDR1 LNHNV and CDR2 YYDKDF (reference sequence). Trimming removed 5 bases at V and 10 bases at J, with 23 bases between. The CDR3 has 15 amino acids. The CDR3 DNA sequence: TGTGCCACCAGCGCCCGTCGGGGGTCCCAGAGCCCAGCTTTCTTT. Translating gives CATSARRGSQSPAFF. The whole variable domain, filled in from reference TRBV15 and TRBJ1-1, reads DAMVIQNPRYQVTQFGKPVTLSCSQTLNHNVMYWYQQKSSQAPKLLFHYYDKDFNNEADTPDNFQSRRPNTSFCFLDIRSPGLGDTAMYLCATSARRGSQSPAFFGQGTRLTVV.

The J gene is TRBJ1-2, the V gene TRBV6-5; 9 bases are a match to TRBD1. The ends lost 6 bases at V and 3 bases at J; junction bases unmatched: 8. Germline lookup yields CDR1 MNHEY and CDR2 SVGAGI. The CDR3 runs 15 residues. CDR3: CASSLRDRVDYGYTF. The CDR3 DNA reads TGTGCCAGCAGCCTCCGGGACAGGGTGGACTATGGCTACACCTTC.

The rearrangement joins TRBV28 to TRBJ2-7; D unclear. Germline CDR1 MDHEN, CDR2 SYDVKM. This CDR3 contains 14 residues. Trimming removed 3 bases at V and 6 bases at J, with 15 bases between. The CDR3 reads CASSLVFGWSEQYF. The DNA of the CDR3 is TGTGCCAGCAGTTTGGTGTTCGGATGGAGCGAGCAGTACTTC.

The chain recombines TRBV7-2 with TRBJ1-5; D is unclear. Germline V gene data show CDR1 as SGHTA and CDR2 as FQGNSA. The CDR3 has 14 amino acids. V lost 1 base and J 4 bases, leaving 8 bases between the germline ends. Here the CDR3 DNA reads TGTGCCAGCAGCTTAGGACTCAATAATCAGCCCCAGCATTTT. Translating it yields CASSLGLNNQPQHF.

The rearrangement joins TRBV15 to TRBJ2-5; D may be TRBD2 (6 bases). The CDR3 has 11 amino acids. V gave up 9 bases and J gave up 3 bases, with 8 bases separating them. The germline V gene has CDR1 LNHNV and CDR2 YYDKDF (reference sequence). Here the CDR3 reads CATTREETQYF. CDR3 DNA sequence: TGTGCCACGACTAGAGAAGAGACCCAGTACTTC. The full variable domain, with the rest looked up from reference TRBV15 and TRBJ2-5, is DAMVIQNPRYQVTQFGKPVTLSCSQTLNHNVMYWYQQKSSQAPKLLFHYYDKDFNNEADTPDNFQSRRPNTSFCFLDIRSPGLGDTAMYLCATTREETQYFGPGTRLLVL.

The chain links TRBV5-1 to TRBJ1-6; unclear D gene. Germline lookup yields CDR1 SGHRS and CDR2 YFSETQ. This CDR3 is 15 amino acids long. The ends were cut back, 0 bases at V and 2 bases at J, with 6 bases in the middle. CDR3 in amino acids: CASSLVQAYNSPLHF. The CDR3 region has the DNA TGCGCCAGCAGCTTGGTACAAGCCTATAATTCACCCCTCCACTTT.

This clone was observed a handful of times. CDR3 amino acids: CASSFAEPTYEQYF. In DNA form, the CDR3 reads TGTGCCAGCAGCTTCGCGGAACCTACGTACGAGCAGTACTTC. The chain links TRBV7-9 to TRBJ2-7; D not certain. The CDR3 is 14 amino acids. Germline V CDR1 and CDR2: SEHNR, FQNEAQ (reference sequence). The V and J ends lost 3 bases and 4 bases respectively, with 13 bases between them.

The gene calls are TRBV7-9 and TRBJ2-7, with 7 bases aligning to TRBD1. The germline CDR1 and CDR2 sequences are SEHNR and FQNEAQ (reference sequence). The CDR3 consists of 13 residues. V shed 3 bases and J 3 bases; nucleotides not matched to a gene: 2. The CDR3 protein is CASSFGTVYEQYF. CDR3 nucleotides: TGTGCCAGCAGCTTCGGGACAGTCTACGAGCAGTACTTC.

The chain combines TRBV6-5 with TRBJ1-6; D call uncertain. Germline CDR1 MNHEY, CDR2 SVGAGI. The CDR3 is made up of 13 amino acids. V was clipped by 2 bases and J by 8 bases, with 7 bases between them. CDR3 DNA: TGTGCCAGCAGTTACCGTCCGGATTCACCCCTCCACTTT. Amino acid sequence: CASSYRPDSPLHF.

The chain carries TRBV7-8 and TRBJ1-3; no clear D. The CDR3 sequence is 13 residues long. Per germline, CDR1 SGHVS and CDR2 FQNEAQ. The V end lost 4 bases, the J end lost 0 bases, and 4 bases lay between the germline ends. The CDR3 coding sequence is TGTGCCAGCAGCTCGGTCTCTGGAAACACCATATATTTT. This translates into CASSSVSGNTIYF.

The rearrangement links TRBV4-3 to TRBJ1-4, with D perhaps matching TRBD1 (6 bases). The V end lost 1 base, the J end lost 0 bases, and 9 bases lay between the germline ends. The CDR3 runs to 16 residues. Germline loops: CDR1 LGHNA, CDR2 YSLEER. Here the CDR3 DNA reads TGCGCCAGCAGCCAAGGGGGGCGGGCAACTAATGAAAAACTGTTTTTT. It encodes CASSQGGRATNEKLFF.

CDR3 in amino acids: CASSYSGLFSYEQYF. The CDR3 DNA is TGTGCCAGCAGTTACTCGGGACTATTCTCCTACGAGCAGTACTTC. This chain uses TRBV6-6 with TRBJ2-7, with TRBD2 identical over 7 bases. The length of the CDR3 is 15 residues. Germline V gene sequence: CDR1 MNHNY, CDR2 SVGAGI (reference sequence). Unmatched junction bases numbered 2, after V lost 0 bases and J lost 0 bases.

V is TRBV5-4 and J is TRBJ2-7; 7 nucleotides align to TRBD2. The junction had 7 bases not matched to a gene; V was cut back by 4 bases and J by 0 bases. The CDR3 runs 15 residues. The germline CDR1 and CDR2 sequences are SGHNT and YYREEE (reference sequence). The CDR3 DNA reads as TGTGCCAGCAGCAGGGTGGGGGGGAGCTCCTACGAGCAGTACTTC. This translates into CASSRVGGSSYEQYF.

The CDR3 region is CATSREQGREQYF. CDR3 nucleotides: TGTGCCACCAGCAGAGAGCAGGGCCGGGAGCAGTACTTC. This chain joins TRBV15 and TRBJ2-7, with a weak D call TRBD1 (5 bases). V was trimmed by 0 bases and J by 7 bases, leaving 10 bases between them. Per germline, CDR1 LNHNV and CDR2 YYDKDF (reference sequence). The length of the CDR3 is 13 residues.

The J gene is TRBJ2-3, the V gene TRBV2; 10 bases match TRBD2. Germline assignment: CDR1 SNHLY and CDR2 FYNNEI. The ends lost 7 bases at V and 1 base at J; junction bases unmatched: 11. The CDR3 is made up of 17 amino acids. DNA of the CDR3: TGTGCCAGCATCCTAGGGTTGCTAGCGGGGGGCACAGATACGCAGTATTTT. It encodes CASILGLLAGGTDTQYF.

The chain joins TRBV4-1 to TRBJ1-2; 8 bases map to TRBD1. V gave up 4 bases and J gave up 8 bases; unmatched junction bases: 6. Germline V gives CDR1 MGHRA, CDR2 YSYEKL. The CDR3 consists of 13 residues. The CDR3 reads CASSPQGAWGYTF. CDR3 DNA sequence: TGCGCCAGCAGCCCCCAGGGGGCTTGGGGCTACACCTTC.

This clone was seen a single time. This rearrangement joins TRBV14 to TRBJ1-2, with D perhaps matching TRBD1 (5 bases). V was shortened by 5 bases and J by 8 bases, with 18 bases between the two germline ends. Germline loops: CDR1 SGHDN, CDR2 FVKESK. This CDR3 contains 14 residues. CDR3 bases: TGTGCCAGCAGCTTTACAGGAAGCTTCGACGGCTACACCTTC. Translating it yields CASSFTGSFDGYTF.

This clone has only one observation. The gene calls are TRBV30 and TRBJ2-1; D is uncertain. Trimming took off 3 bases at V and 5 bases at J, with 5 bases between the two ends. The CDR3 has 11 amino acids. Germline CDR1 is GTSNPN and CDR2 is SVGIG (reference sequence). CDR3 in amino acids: CAWSRDNEQFF. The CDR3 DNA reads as TGTGCCTGGAGCCGTGACAATGAGCAGTTCTTC.

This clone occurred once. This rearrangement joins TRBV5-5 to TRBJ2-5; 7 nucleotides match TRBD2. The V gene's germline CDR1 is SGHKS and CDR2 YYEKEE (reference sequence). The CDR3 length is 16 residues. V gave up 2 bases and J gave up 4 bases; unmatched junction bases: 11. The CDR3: CASSFWYSGGLETQYF. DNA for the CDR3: TGTGCCAGCAGCTTTTGGTACTCGGGGGGACTAGAGACCCAGTACTTC.

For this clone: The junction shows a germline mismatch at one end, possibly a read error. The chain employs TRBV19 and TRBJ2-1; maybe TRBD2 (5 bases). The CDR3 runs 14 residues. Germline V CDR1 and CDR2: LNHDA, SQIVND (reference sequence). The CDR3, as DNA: TGTGCCACTAGTGGGAGCCTAGACTACAATGAGCAGTTCTTC. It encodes CATSGSLDYNEQFF.

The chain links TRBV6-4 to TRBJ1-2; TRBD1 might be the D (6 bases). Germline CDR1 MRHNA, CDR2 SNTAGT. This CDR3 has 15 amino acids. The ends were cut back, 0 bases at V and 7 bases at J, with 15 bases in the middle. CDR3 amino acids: CASSDSGGRIGGYTF. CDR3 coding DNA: TGTGCCAGCAGTGACTCGGGGGGGCGGATCGGTGGCTACACCTTC.

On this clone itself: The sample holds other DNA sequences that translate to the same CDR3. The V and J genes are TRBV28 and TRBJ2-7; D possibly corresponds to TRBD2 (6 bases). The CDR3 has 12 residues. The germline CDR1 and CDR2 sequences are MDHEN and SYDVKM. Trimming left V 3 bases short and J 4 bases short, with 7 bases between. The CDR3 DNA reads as TGTGCCAGCAGTTTGGGAGGTTACGAGCAGTACTTC. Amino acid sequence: CASSLGGYEQYF. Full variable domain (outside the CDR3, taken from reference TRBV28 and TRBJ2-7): DVKVTQSSRYLVKRTGEKVFLECVQDMDHENMFWYRQDPGLGLRLIYFSYDVKMKEKGDIPEGYSVSREKKERFSLILESASTNQTSMYLCASSLGGYEQYFGPGTRLTVT.

CDR3 sequence: CASSGQRQTQYF. DNA of the CDR3: TGTGCCAGCAGTGGACAGAGACAGACCCAGTACTTC. The chain carries TRBV25-1 and TRBJ2-5; tentative D call: TRBD1 (5 bases). V was shortened by 4 bases and J by 6 bases, with 9 bases between the two germline ends. Germline V CDR1 and CDR2: MGHDK, SYGVNS. The CDR3 extends over 12 amino acids.

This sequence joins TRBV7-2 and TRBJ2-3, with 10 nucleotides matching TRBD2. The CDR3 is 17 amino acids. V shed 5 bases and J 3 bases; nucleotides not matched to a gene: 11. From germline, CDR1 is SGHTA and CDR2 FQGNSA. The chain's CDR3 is CASSPGGLARRTDTQYF. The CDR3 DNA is TGTGCCAGCAGCCCAGGGGGACTAGCGAGAAGGACAGATACGCAGTATTTT.

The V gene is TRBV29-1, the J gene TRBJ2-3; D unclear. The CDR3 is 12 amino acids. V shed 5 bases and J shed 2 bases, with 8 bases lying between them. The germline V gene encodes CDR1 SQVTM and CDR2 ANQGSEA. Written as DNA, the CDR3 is TGCAGCGTTCGCGGCCTCACAGATACGCAGTATTTT. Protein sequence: CSVRGLTDTQYF.

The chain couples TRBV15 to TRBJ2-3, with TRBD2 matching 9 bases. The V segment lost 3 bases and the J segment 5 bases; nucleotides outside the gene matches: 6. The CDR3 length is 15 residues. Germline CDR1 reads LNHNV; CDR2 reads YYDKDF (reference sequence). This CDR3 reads CATSSIAGAGDTQYF. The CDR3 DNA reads TGTGCCACCAGCAGCATAGCGGGAGCCGGAGATACGCAGTATTTT.

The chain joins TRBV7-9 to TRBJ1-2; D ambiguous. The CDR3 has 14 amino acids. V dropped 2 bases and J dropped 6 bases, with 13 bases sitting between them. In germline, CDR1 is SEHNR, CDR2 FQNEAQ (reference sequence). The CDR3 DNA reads TGTGCCAGCAGCTTATTTACAGTTCTCGATGGCTACACCTTC. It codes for CASSLFTVLDGYTF.

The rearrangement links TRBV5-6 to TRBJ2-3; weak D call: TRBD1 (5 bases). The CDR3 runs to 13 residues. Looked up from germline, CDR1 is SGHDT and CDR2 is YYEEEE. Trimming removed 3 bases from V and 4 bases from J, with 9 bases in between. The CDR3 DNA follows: TGTGCCAGCAGCTCCCAGGGCGCAGATACGCAGTATTTT. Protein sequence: CASSSQGADTQYF.

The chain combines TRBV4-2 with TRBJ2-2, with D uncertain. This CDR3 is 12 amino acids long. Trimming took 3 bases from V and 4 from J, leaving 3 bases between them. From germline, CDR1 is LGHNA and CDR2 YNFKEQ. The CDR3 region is CASSHLTGELFF. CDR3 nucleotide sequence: TGTGCCAGCAGCCACCTCACCGGGGAGCTGTTTTTT.

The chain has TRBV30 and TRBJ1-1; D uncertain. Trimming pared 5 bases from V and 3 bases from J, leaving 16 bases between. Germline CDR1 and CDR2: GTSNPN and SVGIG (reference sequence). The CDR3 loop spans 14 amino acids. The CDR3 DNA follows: TGTGCCTGGGTTCCACAGACGAATTACACTGAAGCTTTCTTT. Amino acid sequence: CAWVPQTNYTEAFF.